The present T cell receptor beta chain was sequenced within a study of cytomegalovirus exposure and HLA in healthy donors. This CDR3 spans 16 amino acids. The germline V and J ends were trimmed by 1 base and 0 bases, with 10 bases remaining between them. From germline, CDR1 is LNHNV and CDR2 YYDKDF (reference sequence). Study conclusions and caveats: What TCR beta sequences reportedly achieved was accurate prediction of HLA-A and HLA-B alleles in most subjects. Sequencing likely generated an artifact that appeared as a cluster of highly shared sequence variants. A list of more than 150 TCR beta chains associated with cytomegalovirus was given. Usually a TCR sequence was rare, but some public TCRs were found in many donors.

PCR involved 60 Vbeta and 13 Jbeta primers. The data were produced by immunoSEQ multiplex PCR, yet TCRdb's version contains in-frame clones alone and is incomplete. The top ten hold about 4.7% of the sample, which has approximately 100,000 clones, less than 9.5% seen once. This clone came up a few times. The antigen is undetermined. The sequence was obtained from a man aged 50-59 years in good health and CMV-seropositive. The chain employs TRBV15 and TRBJ2-1; D gene uncertain. The sample consisted of PBMCs. The CDR3 spells CATSRASLSSYNEQFF. Written as DNA, the CDR3 is TGTGCCACCAGCAGAGCTTCTCTCAGCTCCTACAATGAGCAGTTCTTC.